These T cell receptor beta chains were read from a single sample in a study of blood T cell repertoires in COVID-19. The table came from immunoSEQ multiplex PCR; TCRdb's copy has only in-frame clones and leaves some out. The table lists around 100,000 clones, 80% to 90% of them singletons. What was sequenced was peripheral blood. The origin of the receptors is a human donor in a cohort sampled during active COVID-19. CDR3s include the opening cysteine and the closing phenylalanine or tryptophan. D genes are given only for firm matches. A row's size may be missing; if present it is once, few, many or a size class.

j_call: TRBJ2-6
cdr3_length: 17
v_call: TRBV19
clone_size: few
d_call: .
cdr3_nt: TGTGCCAGTACCCCCAGGACAGTTTTCTCTGGGGCCAACGTCCTGACTTTC
cdr3_aa: CASTPRTVFSGANVLTF

j_call: TRBJ2-2
cdr3_length: 14
v_call: TRBV10-3
clone_size: .
d_call: .
cdr3_nt: TGTGCCATCAGTGTTAGCATAGCGGCCGGGGAGCTGTTTTTT
cdr3_aa: CAISVSIAAGELFF

j_call: TRBJ1-1
cdr3_length: 16
v_call: TRBV4-2
clone_size: .
d_call: .
cdr3_nt: TGTGCCAGCAGCCATTTTGCCGGACAGTTGCACACTGAAGCTTTCTTT
cdr3_aa: CASSHFAGQLHTEAFF

j_call: TRBJ1-3
cdr3_length: 15
v_call: TRBV6-6
clone_size: .
d_call: TRBD1
cdr3_nt: TGTGCCAGCACCCAGGGGGCGGCCTCTGGAAACACCATATATTTT
cdr3_aa: CASTQGAASGNTIYF

j_call: TRBJ1-5
cdr3_length: 12
v_call: TRBV27
clone_size: .
d_call: .
cdr3_nt: TGTGCCAGCAGTTTAGCGGGTCAGCCCCAGCATTTT
cdr3_aa: CASSLAGQPQHF

j_call: TRBJ2-1
cdr3_length: 15
v_call: TRBV9
clone_size: .
d_call: TRBD2
cdr3_nt: TGTGCCGCTAAAGAACTAGCGGGAGCTTATAATGAGCAGTTCTTC
cdr3_aa: CAAKELAGAYNEQFF

j_call: TRBJ2-5
cdr3_length: 15
v_call: TRBV19
clone_size: .
d_call: TRBD2
cdr3_nt: TGTGCCAGTAGTAGGGGGGGGAGGGCCCAAGAGACCCAGTACTTC
cdr3_aa: CASSRGGRAQETQYF

j_call: TRBJ1-1
cdr3_length: 15
v_call: TRBV9
clone_size: .
d_call: .
cdr3_nt: TGTGCCAGCAGCGTAGTAAGGGGCCTCAACACTGAAGCTTTCTTT
cdr3_aa: CASSVVRGLNTEAFF

j_call: TRBJ1-1
cdr3_length: 16
v_call: TRBV7-2
clone_size: .
d_call: TRBD1
cdr3_nt: TGTGCCAGCAGCTTAGAAGGGACAGGGGTTGGAACTGAAGCTTTCTTT
cdr3_aa: CASSLEGTGVGTEAFF

j_call: TRBJ2-2
cdr3_length: 18
v_call: TRBV5-1
clone_size: .
d_call: .
cdr3_nt: TGCGCCAGCAGCTTGGATGACCGGAGGGCCCAGGTCACCGGGGAGCTGTTTTTT
cdr3_aa: CASSLDDRRAQVTGELFF